The 14 T cell receptor beta chains presented below share a single source sample, sequenced in a study of regulatory T cells in long-lasting Graves disease. Time point meaning: newly diagnosed GD, antithyroid drugs for less than 3 months. RNA isolated from PBMCs was used to make the TCR library. Libraries of TCR beta came from iRepertoire HTBI primers plus Arm-PCR of CDR3 regions. Using its own MiXCR run on the multiplex PCR reads, TCRdb lists one record per CDR3 protein. The sample records about 240,000 distinct CDR3 sequences, around 21% being singletons. The input for sequencing was peripheral blood mononuclear cells (PBMCs), taken at new diagnosis, from a patient treated with antithyroid drugs. Receptors were obtained from a female donor with Graves disease.

This clonotype appeared many times. The rearrangement uses TRBV7-2 and TRBJ2-7; TRBD2 matches at 7 bases. V trimming: 3 bases; J trimming: 3 bases; junction bases outside the gene matches: 5. This CDR3 has 14 residues. Looked up from germline, CDR1 is SGHTA and CDR2 is FQGNSA. CDR3 nucleotides: TGTGCCAGCAGCTTCGGCGGGAGTTTCTACGAGCAGTACTTC. It translates to CASSFGGSFYEQYF.

This chain joins TRBV7-9 and TRBJ1-2, with D unclear. This CDR3 has 15 amino acids. With 5 bases removed from V and 0 bases from J, the gap between germline ends came to 13 bases. Germline V gives CDR1 SEHNR, CDR2 FQNEAQ (reference sequence). The CDR3 nucleotides are TGTGCCAGCAGCCTAGTCCAGTTAGCTAACTATGGCTACACCTTC. This encodes CASSLVQLANYGYTF.

The sample holds many counts of this clonotype. The chain couples TRBV9 to TRBJ2-5, with 11 positions matching TRBD2. Germline-derived CDR1 and CDR2 are SGDLS and YYNGEE. V dropped 6 bases and J dropped 2; count of bases not matched to a gene: 9. CDR3 length: 16 amino acids. The chain's CDR3 is CASTAGASGGQETQYF. CDR3 nucleotides: TGTGCCAGCACCGCCGGGGCTAGCGGGGGGCAAGAGACCCAGTACTTC.

This clonotype was found many times. The J gene is TRBJ2-7, the V gene TRBV3-1; D might be TRBD1 (5 bases). V was pared by 2 bases and J by 5 bases, with 7 bases between. CDR3 length: 12 amino acids. The germline CDR1 and CDR2 sequences are LGHDT and YNNKEL (reference sequence). CDR3 nucleotide sequence: TGTGCCAGCAGCCAACAGGGCGACGAGCAGTACTTC. Protein: CASSQQGDEQYF.

This clonotype occurred a few times. This chain joins TRBV27 and TRBJ1-1; 7 positions match TRBD1. Germline V lookup: CDR1 MNHEY, CDR2 SMNVEV (reference sequence). Trimming removed 8 bases from V and 4 bases from J; junction bases left unmatched: 7. The CDR3 runs 13 residues. The CDR3 region is CASGYRGPTEAFF. In nucleotides, the CDR3 is TGTGCCAGCGGATACAGGGGTCCCACTGAAGCTTTCTTT.

This clonotype was detected many times. The CDR3, as DNA: TGTGCCAGCAGCCGCCGGGGGGGGCCGTACAATGAGCAGTTCTTC. As protein: CASSRRGGPYNEQFF. This chain uses TRBV11-2 with TRBJ2-1, with TRBD2 matching 8 bases. The CDR3 contains 15 residues. Germline CDR1 reads SGHAT; CDR2 reads FQNNGV. J lost 4 bases, V lost 5 bases, and 7 bases had no gene match.

This clonotype occurred many times. The chain is built from TRBV6-1 and TRBJ1-1; possibly TRBD1 for D (5 bases). Germline V gene data show CDR1 as MNHNS and CDR2 as SASEGT. The CDR3 loop spans 13 amino acids. Trimming left V 6 bases short and J 5 bases short, with 13 bases between. The CDR3 protein is CASRKDSWTEAFF. The CDR3 nucleotides read TGTGCCAGCAGAAAAGACAGCTGGACTGAAGCTTTCTTT.

The table lists this clonotype with a few counts. V usage is TRBV20-1 and J usage is TRBJ2-2; D unresolved. The V gene's germline CDR1 is DFQATT and CDR2 SNEGSKA (reference sequence). The CDR3 has 14 amino acids. Deletions cut 0 bases from V and 4 bases from J, with 9 bases between. The CDR3 region is CSARDDGSTGELFF. CDR3 nucleotides: TGCAGTGCTAGAGACGACGGCAGCACCGGGGAGCTGTTTTTT.

In this sample, this clonotype turned up many times. The chain carries TRBV20-1 and TRBJ2-7; 9 bases match TRBD2. The CDR3 is made up of 15 amino acids. V lost 4 bases, J lost 0 bases, and 7 bases stayed unmatched. From germline, CDR1 is DFQATT and CDR2 SNEGSKA (reference sequence). The CDR3 here is CSAIPTAGGSYEQYF. The CDR3, as DNA: TGCAGTGCTATACCGACAGCGGGAGGCTCCTACGAGCAGTACTTC.

The chain links TRBV9 to TRBJ2-4; perhaps D is TRBD1 or TRBD2 (6 bases each). Per the germline V gene, CDR1 is SGDLS and CDR2 is YYNGEE. This CDR3 has 15 residues. Trimming stripped 3 bases from V and 4 bases from J, with 14 bases between. DNA of the CDR3: TGTGCCAGCAGCGAGGGTAGGAGGGGGAAAAACATTCAGTACTTC. Encoded protein: CASSEGRRGKNIQYF.

This clonotype appeared a few times. J is TRBJ1-6 and V is TRBV9; D is uncertain. CDR1 is SGDLS and CDR2 is YYNGEE in the germline V gene. CDR3 length: 13 residues. V was shortened by 0 bases and J by 6 bases, with 4 bases between the two germline ends. This CDR3 reads CASSVARNSPLHF. Here the CDR3 DNA reads TGTGCCAGCAGCGTAGCTCGTAATTCACCCCTCCACTTT. The complete variable domain, with remaining parts taken from reference TRBV9 and TRBJ1-6, reads DSGVTQTPKHLITATGQRVTLRCSPRSGDLSVYWYQQSLDQGLQFLIQYYNGEERAKGNILERFSAQQFPDLHSELNLSSLELGDSALYFCASSVARNSPLHFGNGTRLTVT.

The sample holds many counts of this clonotype. Sequence at one end of the junction differs from germline and may be a read error. V usage is TRBV5-1 and J usage is TRBJ2-5; D possibly corresponds to TRBD2 (6 bases). The CDR3 loop spans 14 amino acids. Looked up from germline, CDR1 is SGHRS and CDR2 is YFSETQ. CDR3 sequence (DNA): TGTGCCAGCAGCTTGGGAGGCGGGGTAGAGACCCAGTACTTC. It is translated as CASSLGGGVETQYF.

The V and J genes are TRBV29-1 and TRBJ2-7, with D unclear. The CDR3 sequence is 15 residues long. Germline loops: CDR1 SQVTM, CDR2 ANQGSEA. V lost 4 bases to trimming and J lost 0 bases, with 16 bases between them. The CDR3 DNA reads as TGCAGCGTTGCTCTCGGGCTGACGAGCTCCTACGAGCAGTACTTC. Translated: CSVALGLTSSYEQYF.

The CDR3 sequence is CAWIPLGTGGTQYF. CDR3 DNA: TGTGCCTGGATACCCCTAGGGACAGGGGGGACCCAGTACTTC. The chain combines TRBV30 with TRBJ2-5, with 11 nucleotides matching TRBD1. There are 14 residues in the CDR3. V shed 4 bases and J 7 bases; nucleotides not matched to a gene: 8. Germline CDR1 reads GTSNPN; CDR2 reads SVGIG (reference sequence).